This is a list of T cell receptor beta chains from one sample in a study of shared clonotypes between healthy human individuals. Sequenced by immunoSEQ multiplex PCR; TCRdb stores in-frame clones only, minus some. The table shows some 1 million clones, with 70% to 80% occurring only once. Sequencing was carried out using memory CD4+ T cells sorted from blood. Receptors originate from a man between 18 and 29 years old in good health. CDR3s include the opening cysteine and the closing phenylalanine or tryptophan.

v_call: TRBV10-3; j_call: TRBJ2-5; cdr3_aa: CAISQTSGMGETQYF
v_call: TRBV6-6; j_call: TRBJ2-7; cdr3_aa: CASTPSGGYEQYF
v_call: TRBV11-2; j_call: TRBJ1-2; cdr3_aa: CASSLGPTPYGYTF
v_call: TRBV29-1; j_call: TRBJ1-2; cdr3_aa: CSVGENYGYTF
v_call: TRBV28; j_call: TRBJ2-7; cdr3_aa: CASNGYYEQYF
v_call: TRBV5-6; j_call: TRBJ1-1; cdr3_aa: CASSLATNEAFF
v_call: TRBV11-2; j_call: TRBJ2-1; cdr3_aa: CASSLHDEQFF
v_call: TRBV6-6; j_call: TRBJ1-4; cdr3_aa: CASTAGFNEKLFF
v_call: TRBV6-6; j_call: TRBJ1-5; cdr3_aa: CASRGMNQPQHF
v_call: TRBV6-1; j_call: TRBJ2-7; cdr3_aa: CASRGRDLGEQYF
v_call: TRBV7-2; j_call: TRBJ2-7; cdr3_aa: CASRDRGTYEQYF
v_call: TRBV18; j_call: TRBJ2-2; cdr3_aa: CASSHYKGTNTGELFF
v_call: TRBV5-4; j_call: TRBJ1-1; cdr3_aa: CASRTANTEAFF
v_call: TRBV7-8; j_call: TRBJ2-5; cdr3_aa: CASSLEAKETQYF
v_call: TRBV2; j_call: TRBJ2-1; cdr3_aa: CASSEARVRQFF
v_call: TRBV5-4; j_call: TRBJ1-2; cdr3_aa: CASSGDSRDGYTF
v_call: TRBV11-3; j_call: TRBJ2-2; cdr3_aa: CASSPPGQGAGTGELFF
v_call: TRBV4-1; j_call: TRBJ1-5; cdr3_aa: CASSQGGTVNQPQHF
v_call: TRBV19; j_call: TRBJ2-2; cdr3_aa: CASNTAGWSAGELFF
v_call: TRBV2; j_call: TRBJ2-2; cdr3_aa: CASSTSGSSSGELFF